This TCR beta chain was found in a study of PD-1 blockade in classical Hodgkin lymphoma. Study-level findings and limits: Exclusion applied to patients who initiated nivolumab less than 1 year following ASCT.

Brentuximab vedotin exposure varied among the patients, all of whom had relapsed after autologous stem cell transplantation. Only in-frame clones appear in the TCRdb table, and some are missing; sequencing was by immunoSEQ multiplex PCR. Of 55,000 to 65,000 clones listed, roughly nine tenths are singletons. Details on this clone: Antigen: not known.

The sample here was peripheral blood mononuclear cells (PBMCs), taken at baseline. The TCR was taken from a human donor with classical Hodgkin lymphoma.

CDR3 region: CARSIGGELFF. CDR3 sequence (DNA): TGTGCCAGGTCGATAGGCGGGGAGCTGTTTTTT. The gene calls are TRBV7-2 and TRBJ2-2; D is ambiguous. The CDR3 runs 11 residues. The germline V gene encodes CDR1 SGHTA and CDR2 FQGNSA. V was trimmed by 9 bases and J by 7 bases, leaving 9 bases between them.